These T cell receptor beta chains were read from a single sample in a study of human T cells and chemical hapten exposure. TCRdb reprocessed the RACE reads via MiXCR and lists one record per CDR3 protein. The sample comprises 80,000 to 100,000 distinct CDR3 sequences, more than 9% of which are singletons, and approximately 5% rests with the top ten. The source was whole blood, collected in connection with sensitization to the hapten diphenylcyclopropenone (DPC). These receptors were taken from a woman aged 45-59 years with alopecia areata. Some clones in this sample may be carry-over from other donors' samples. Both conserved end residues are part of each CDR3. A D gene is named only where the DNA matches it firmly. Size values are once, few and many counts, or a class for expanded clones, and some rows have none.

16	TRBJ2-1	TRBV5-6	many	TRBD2	CASSLEGLAGSNEQFF	TGTGCCAGCAGCTTGGAGGGACTAGCGGGTAGCAATGAGCAGTTCTTC
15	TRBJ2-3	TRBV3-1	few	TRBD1	CASRPDRGRTDTQYF	TGTGCCAGCAGACCCGACAGGGGCAGGACAGATACGCAGTATTTT
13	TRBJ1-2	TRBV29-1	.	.	CSVGGQPPGGYTF	TGCAGCGTTGGTGGACAGCCTCCCGGGGGCTACACCTTC
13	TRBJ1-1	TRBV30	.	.	CAWSALRNTEAFF	TGTGCCTGGAGTGCCTTAAGGAACACTGAAGCTTTCTTT
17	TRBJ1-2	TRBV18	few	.	CASSPLQGSIGNYGYTF	TGTGCCAGCTCACCATTGCAGGGTTCAATTGGTAACTATGGCTACACCTTC
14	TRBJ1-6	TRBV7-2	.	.	CASSLVRPNSPLHF	TGTGCCAGCAGCTTAGTCAGGCCTAATTCACCCCTCCACTTT
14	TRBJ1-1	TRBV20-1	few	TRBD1	CSARQQGRVRRAFF	TGCAGTGCTAGACAACAGGGGAGGGTTCGCAGGGCTTTCTTT
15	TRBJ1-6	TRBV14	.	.	CASSQTQRSSSPLHF	TGTGCCAGCAGCCAGACACAGAGGTCAAGTTCACCCCTCCACTTT
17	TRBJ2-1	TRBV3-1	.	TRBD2	CASSQAPAGVSVDEQFF	TGTGCCAGCAGCCAAGCCCCTGCGGGAGTATCGGTCGATGAGCAGTTCTTC
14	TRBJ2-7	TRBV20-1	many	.	CSAGPGAGSYEQYF	TGCAGTGCCGGACCAGGGGCCGGGTCCTACGAGCAGTACTTC